The entry below describes one T cell receptor (beta chain). CDR1 is MNHEY and CDR2 is SMNVEV in the germline V gene (reference sequence). Trimming shortened V by 5 bases and J by 4 bases, and 19 bases separated the two germline ends. The CDR3 has 16 amino acids. This specimen belongs to a study of blood T cells in healthy people across ages. A second PCR, run for about 7 to 11 cycles, used a sample-barcoded 5' primer plus a J-beta primer mix. TCRdb reprocessed the 5' RACE reads with MiXCR, giving one entry per CDR3 protein. The sample has some 1,000,000 distinct CDR3 sequences, under 30% seen once. The same data also went into a second study, on T cells of mothers and their children.

The V call is TRBV27, the J call TRBJ2-3, with a weak D call TRBD2 (5 bases). This sequence was found in a girl under 10 years old in good health. The sequencing input was blood. The CDR3 region has the DNA TGTGCCAGCAGTGGTGCCCTCGGGGTTCGTGCAGATACGCAGTATTTT. Translating it yields CASSGALGVRADTQYF.